Here is one T cell receptor (beta chain) with its context. This sample was included in a study of radiation and T cells in renal cell carcinoma. Time point indicated: blood 4 weeks post-SBRT, at nephrectomy. Treatment indicated: 15 Gy SBRT to primary tumor, nephrectomy 4 weeks later. Nephrectomy followed 15 Gy stereotactic body radiation by 4 weeks. The germline gives CDR1 MNHEY, CDR2 SVGAGI. The CDR3 is 16 amino acids. Deletions cut 0 bases from V and 2 bases from J, with 11 bases between. Produced via immunoSEQ multiplex PCR; TCRdb's table is partial and in-frame only. Found here are about 86,000 clones, 85% of them singletons; the top ten hold approximately 8.8%.

The receptor was derived from a man aged 45-65 years with renal cell carcinoma. The sequences come from blood, collected from a patient whose treatment included radiotherapy and nephrectomy. The rearrangement joins TRBV6-5 to TRBJ1-3; D remains unclear. This chain's CDR3 is CASSYSKAPPGNTIYF. CDR3 in DNA: TGTGCCAGCAGTTACTCGAAGGCCCCCCCTGGAAACACCATATATTTT.